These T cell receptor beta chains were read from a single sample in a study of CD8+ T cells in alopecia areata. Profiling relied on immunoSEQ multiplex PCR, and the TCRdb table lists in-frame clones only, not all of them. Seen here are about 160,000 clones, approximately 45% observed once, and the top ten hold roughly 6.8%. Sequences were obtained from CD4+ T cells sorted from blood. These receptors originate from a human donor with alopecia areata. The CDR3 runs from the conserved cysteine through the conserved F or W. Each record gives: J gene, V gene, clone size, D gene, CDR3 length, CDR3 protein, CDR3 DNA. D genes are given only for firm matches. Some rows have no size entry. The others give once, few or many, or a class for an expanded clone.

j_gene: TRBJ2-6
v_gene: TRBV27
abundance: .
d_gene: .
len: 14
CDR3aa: CASSLYAGANVLTF
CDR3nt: TGTGCCAGCAGCCTTTACGCTGGGGCCAACGTCCTGACTTTC

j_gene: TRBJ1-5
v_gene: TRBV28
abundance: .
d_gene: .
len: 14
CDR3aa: CASNVPGAGQPQHF
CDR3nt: TGTGCCAGCAACGTCCCGGGCGCTGGGCAGCCCCAGCATTTT

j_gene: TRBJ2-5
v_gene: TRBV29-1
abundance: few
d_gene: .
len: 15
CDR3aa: CSVDLGPGRFGTQYF
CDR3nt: TGCAGCGTTGATCTCGGGCCAGGGAGGTTTGGGACCCAGTACTTC

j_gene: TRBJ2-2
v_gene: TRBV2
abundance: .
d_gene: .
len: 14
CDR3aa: CASSNNLGTGELFF
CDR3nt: TGTGCCAGCAGCAACAACTTAGGGACCGGGGAGCTGTTTTTT

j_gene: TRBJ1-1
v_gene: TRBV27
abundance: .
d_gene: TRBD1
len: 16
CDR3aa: CASSSPPGQGGHEAFF
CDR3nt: TGTGCCAGCAGTTCCCCCCCGGGACAGGGGGGTCATGAAGCTTTCTTT

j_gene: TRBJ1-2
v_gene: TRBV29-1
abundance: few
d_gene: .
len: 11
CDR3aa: CSADIMAGYTF
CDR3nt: TGCAGCGCTGACATTATGGCTGGCTACACCTTC

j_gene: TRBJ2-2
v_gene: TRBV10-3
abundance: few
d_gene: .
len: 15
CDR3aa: CAIGRTAANTGELFF
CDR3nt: TGTGCCATCGGAAGGACAGCAGCGAACACCGGGGAGCTGTTTTTT

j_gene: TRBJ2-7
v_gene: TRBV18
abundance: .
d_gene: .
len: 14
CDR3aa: CASSPRQEGYEQYF
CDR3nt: TGTGCCAGCTCACCCCGACAGGAAGGGTACGAGCAGTACTTC

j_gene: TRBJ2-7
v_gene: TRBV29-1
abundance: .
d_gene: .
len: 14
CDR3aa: CSVAFFWAVNEQYF
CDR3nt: TGCAGCGTGGCCTTTTTTTGGGCAGTCAACGAGCAGTACTTC

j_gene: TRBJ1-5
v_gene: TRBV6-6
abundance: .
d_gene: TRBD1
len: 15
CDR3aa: CASSSPGQENQPQHF
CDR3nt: TGTGCCAGCAGCTCCCCGGGACAGGAAAATCAGCCCCAGCATTTT

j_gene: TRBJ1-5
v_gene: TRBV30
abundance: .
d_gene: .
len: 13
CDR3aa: CAWGTQDNQPQHF
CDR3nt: TGTGCCTGGGGGACACAGGATAATCAGCCCCAGCATTTT

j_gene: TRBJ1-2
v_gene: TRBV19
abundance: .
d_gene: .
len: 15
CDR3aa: CASSALGTDNYGYTF
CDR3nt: TGTGCCAGTAGTGCCTTGGGGACGGATAACTATGGCTACACCTTC

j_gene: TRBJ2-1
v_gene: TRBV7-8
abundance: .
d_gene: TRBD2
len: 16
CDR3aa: CASSLFGLGLYNEQFF
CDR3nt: TGTGCCAGCAGCTTATTTGGACTAGGGCTCTACAATGAGCAGTTCTTC

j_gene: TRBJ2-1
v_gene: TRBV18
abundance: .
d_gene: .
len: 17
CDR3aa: CASSPGGTSSSYNEQFF
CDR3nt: TGTGCCAGCTCACCTGGAGGGACGTCAAGCTCCTACAATGAGCAGTTCTTC

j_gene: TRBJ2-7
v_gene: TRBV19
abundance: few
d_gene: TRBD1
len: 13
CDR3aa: CASAPGQSYEQYF
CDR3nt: TGTGCCAGCGCCCCGGGACAGTCCTACGAGCAGTACTTC

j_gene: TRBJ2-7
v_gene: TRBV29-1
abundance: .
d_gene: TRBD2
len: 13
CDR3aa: CSVSASGIYEQYF
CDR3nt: TGCAGCGTTTCTGCTAGCGGGATCTACGAGCAGTACTTC

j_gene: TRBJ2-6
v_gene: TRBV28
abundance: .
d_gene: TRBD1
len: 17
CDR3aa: CASRVPGGLSGANVLTF
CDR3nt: TGTGCCAGCAGGGTACCAGGGGGCTTGTCTGGGGCCAACGTCCTGACTTTC

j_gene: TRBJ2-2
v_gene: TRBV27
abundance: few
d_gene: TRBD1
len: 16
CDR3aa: CASRGDGTGYTGELFF
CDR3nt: TGTGCCAGCAGAGGGGATGGGACAGGGTACACCGGGGAGCTGTTTTTT

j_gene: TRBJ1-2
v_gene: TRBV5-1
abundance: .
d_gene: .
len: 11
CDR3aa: CASSSSASWTF
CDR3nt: TGCGCCAGCAGCTCCTCGGCTAGTTGGACCTTC

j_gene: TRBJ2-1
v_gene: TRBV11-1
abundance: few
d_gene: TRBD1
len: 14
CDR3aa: CASSWDRAGGEQFF
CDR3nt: TGTGCCAGCAGCTGGGACAGGGCTGGGGGTGAGCAGTTCTTC

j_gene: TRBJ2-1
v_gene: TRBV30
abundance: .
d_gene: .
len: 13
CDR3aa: CAWSAQGGDEQFF
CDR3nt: TGTGCCTGGAGTGCTCAGGGGGGCGATGAGCAGTTCTTC

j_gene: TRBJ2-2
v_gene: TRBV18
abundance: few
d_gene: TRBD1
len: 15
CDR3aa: CASSPQGAHTGELFF
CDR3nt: TGTGCCAGCTCACCACAGGGGGCCCACACCGGGGAGCTGTTTTTT

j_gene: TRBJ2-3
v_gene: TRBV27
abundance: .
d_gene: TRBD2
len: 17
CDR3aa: CASSFRRLAGSTDTQYF
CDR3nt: TGTGCCAGCAGTTTCAGGCGACTAGCGGGATCCACAGATACGCAGTATTTT

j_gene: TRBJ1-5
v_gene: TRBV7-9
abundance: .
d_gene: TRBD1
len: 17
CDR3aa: CASSLALSGQANQPQHF
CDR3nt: TGTGCCAGCAGCTTAGCGCTATCGGGACAGGCCAATCAGCCCCAGCATTTT

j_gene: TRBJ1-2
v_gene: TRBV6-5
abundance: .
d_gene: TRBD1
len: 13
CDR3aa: CASSLQGAHGYTF
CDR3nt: TGTGCCAGCAGTCTACAGGGGGCGCATGGCTACACCTTC

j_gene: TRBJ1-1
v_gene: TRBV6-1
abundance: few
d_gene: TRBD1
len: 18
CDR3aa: CASSGGTGGLNMNTEAFF
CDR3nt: TGTGCCAGCAGTGGCGGGACAGGGGGCTTAAATATGAACACTGAAGCTTTCTTT

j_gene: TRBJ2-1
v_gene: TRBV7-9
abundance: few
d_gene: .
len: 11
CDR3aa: CASSPGTEQFF
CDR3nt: TGTGCCAGCAGCCCTGGGACAGAGCAGTTCTTC

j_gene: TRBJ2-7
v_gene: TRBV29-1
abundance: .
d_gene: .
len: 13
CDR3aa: CSVVRTETYEQYF
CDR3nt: TGCAGCGTTGTTAGGACAGAAACCTACGAGCAGTACTTC

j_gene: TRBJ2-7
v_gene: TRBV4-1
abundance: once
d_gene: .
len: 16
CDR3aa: CASSQEGGWRLYEQYF
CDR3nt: TGCGCCAGCAGCCAAGAAGGTGGATGGAGGTTGTACGAGCAGTACTTC

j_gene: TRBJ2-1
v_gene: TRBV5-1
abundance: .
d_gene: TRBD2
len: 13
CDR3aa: CASGTSGSNEQFF
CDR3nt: TGCGCCAGCGGGACTAGCGGGAGTAATGAGCAGTTCTTC

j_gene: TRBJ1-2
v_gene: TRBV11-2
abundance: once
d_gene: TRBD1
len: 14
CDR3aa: CASSARQGNYGYTF
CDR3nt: TGTGCCAGCAGCGCCCGACAGGGAAACTATGGCTACACCTTC

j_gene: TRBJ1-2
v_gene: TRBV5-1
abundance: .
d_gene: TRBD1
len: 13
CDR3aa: CASSEGQPYGYTF
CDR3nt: TGCGCCAGCAGCGAGGGACAGCCCTATGGCTACACCTTC

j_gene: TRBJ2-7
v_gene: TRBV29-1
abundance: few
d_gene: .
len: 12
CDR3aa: CSVNVGPYEQYF
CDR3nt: TGCAGCGTTAACGTTGGCCCCTACGAGCAGTACTTC

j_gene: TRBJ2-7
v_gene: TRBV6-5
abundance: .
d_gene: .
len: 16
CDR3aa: CASSYSSARGSYEQYF
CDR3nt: TGTGCCAGCAGTTACTCGAGCGCCCGGGGTTCCTACGAGCAGTACTTC

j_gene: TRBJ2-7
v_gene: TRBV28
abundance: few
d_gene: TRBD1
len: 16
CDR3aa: CASSTGRDRGLDEQYF
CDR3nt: TGTGCCAGCAGTACGGGGCGGGACAGGGGCTTGGACGAGCAGTACTTC

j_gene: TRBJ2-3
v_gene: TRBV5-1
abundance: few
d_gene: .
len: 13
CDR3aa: CASSLDTPDTQYF
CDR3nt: TGCGCCAGCAGCTTGGACACCCCCGATACGCAGTATTTT

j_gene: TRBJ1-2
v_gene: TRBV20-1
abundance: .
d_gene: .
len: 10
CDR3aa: CSASAGAWTF
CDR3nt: TGCAGTGCTAGTGCGGGGGCTTGGACCTTC

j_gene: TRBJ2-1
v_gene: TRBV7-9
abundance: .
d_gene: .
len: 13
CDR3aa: CASSFGAYNEQFF
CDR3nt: TGTGCCAGCAGCTTTGGGGCCTACAATGAGCAGTTCTTC

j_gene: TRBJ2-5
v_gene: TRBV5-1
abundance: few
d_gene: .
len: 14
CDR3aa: CASSLALIQETQYF
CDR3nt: TGCGCCAGCAGCTTGGCGCTGATACAAGAGACCCAGTACTTC

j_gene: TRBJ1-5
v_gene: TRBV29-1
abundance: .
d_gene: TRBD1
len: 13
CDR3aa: CSVRDSTNQPQHF
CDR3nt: TGCAGCGTAAGGGACAGTACTAATCAGCCCCAGCATTTT

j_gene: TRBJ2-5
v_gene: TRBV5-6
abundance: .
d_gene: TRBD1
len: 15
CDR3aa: CASATLTGNQETQYF
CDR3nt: TGTGCCAGCGCAACTCTGACAGGGAACCAAGAGACCCAGTACTTC

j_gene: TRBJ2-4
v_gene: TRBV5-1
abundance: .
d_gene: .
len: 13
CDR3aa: CASSLGLQNIQYF
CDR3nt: TGCGCCAGCAGCTTGGGACTGCAAAACATTCAGTACTTC

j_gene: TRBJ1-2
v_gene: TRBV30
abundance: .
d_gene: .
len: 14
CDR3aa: CAWRHMDGNYGYTF
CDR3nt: TGTGCCTGGAGGCATATGGACGGTAACTATGGCTACACCTTC

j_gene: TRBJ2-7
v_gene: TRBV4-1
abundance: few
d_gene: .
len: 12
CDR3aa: CASSPMEYEQYF
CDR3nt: TGCGCCAGCAGCCCGATGGAATACGAGCAGTACTTC

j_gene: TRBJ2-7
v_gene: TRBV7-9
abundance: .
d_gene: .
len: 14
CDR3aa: CASSSLWGSDEQYF
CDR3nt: TGTGCCAGCAGCTCTCTTTGGGGGTCAGACGAGCAGTACTTC

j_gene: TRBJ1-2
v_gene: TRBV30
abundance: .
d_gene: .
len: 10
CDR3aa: CAWGQAVYTF
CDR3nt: TGTGCCTGGGGTCAGGCAGTCTACACCTTC

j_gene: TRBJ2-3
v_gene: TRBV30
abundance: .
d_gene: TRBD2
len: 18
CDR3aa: CAWSGGGGILASTDTQYF
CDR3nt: TGTGCCTGGAGTGGGGGCGGGGGGATATTGGCTAGCACAGATACGCAGTATTTT

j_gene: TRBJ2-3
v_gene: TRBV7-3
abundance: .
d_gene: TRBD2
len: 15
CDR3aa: CASSSLAGLTDTQYF
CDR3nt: TGTGCCAGCAGCTCCCTAGCGGGACTCACAGATACGCAGTATTTT

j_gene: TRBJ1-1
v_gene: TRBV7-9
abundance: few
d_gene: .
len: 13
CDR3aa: CASSLGGQKSGFF
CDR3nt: TGTGCCAGCAGCTTAGGGGGCCAGAAGTCGGGTTTCTTT

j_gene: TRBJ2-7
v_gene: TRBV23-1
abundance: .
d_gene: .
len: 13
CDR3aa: CASSQSSPYEQYF
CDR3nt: TGCGCCAGCAGTCAATCGAGCCCCTACGAGCAGTACTTC

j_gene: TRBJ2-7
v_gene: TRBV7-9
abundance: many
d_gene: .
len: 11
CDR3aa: CASKSSPEQYF
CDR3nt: TGTGCCAGTAAATCGTCTCCCGAGCAGTACTTC

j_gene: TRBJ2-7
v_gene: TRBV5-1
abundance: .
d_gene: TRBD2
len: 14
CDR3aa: CASSLVPGGYEQYF
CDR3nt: TGCGCCAGCAGCTTGGTTCCGGGAGGCTACGAGCAGTACTTC

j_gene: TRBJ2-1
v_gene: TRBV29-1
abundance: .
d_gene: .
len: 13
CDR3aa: CSVEAWERSEQFF
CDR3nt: TGCAGCGTTGAAGCCTGGGAGCGGTCTGAGCAGTTCTTC

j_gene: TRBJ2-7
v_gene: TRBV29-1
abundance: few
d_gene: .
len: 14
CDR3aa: CSGRDTAASYEQYF
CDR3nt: TGCAGCGGCCGGGACACCGCAGCCTCTTACGAGCAGTACTTC

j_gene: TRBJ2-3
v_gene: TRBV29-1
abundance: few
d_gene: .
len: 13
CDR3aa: CSVEQGSTDTQYF
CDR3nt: TGCAGCGTTGAACAGGGATCCACAGATACGCAGTATTTT

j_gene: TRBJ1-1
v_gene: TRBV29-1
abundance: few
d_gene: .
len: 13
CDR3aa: CSVVQGTNTEAFF
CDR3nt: TGCAGCGTTGTTCAGGGAACGAACACTGAAGCTTTCTTT

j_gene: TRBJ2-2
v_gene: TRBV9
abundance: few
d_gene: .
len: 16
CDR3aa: CASSVGGTQNTGELFF
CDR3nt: TGTGCCAGCAGCGTAGGTGGGACACAGAACACCGGGGAGCTGTTTTTT

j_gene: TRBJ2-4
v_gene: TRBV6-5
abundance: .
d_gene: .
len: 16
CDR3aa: CASSYPRSLAKNIQYF
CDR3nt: TGTGCCAGCAGTTACCCTCGTTCCTTGGCCAAAAACATTCAGTACTTC

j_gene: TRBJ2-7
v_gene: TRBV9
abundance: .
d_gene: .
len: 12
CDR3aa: CASSVTGYEQYF
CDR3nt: TGTGCCAGCAGCGTAACAGGGTACGAGCAGTACTTC

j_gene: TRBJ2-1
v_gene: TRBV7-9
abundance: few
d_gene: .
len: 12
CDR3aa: CASSLDGAEQFF
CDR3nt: TGTGCCAGCAGCTTAGATGGGGCTGAGCAGTTCTTC